Presented here are 2 T cell receptor beta chains from one specimen sequenced in a study of cytomegalovirus exposure and HLA in healthy donors. In the PCR, 60 Vbeta and 13 Jbeta primers were used. The method was immunoSEQ multiplex PCR; TCRdb's version includes in-frame clones alone and lacks a portion of them. The sample yields about 200,000 clones, over 60% seen once. The sample taken for sequencing was PBMCs. The receptor set was obtained from a male donor in good health and CMV-seronegative.

V is TRBV29-1 and J is TRBJ2-1; perhaps TRBD2 as D (5 bases). CDR1 is SQVTM, CDR2 ANQGSEA, per germline. This CDR3 has 12 residues. V lost 4 bases and J lost 8, with 12 bases in between. CDR3 residues: CSVGGRGDEQFF. Written as DNA, the CDR3 is TGCAGCGTTGGAGGGAGAGGCGATGAGCAGTTCTTC.

V usage is TRBV5-4 and J usage is TRBJ2-1; 9 nucleotides match TRBD2. The ends lost 1 base at V and 7 bases at J; junction bases unmatched: 12. The CDR3 extends over 17 amino acids. CDR1 and CDR2 (germline): SGHNT, YYREEE (reference sequence). DNA for the CDR3: TGTGCCAGCAGCTTGTACTTTAGCGGGGGATTTCTGAATGAGCAGTTCTTC. It codes for CASSLYFSGGFLNEQFF.